This note documents a single T cell receptor (beta chain) sequence. Sequenced by immunoSEQ multiplex PCR; TCRdb stores in-frame clones only, minus some. The sample has roughly 140,000 clones; roughly 86% are singletons. The V and J ends lost 2 bases and 3 bases respectively, with 9 bases between them. Germline V gives CDR1 MNHEY, CDR2 SVGAGI. The CDR3 contains 14 residues. The sample belongs to a study of blood T cell repertoires in COVID-19. The overall study: The United States, Italy and Spain provided the acute and convalescent COVID-19 samples. T cells, B-cell-depleted T cells, or PBMCs supplied cDNA or gDNA.

V usage is TRBV6-5 and J usage is TRBJ2-3; no reliable D call. This receptor was taken from a human donor in a cohort sampled during active COVID-19. The sequenced material came from peripheral blood. The CDR3: CASSYNTATDTQYF. CDR3 nucleotides: TGTGCCAGCAGTTACAATACAGCAACAGATACGCAGTATTTT.